Detailed here is one T cell receptor beta chain. The antigen this receptor binds is unknown. No base qualities exist here, and no much larger clone lies one base off it. This entry comes from a study of blood T cell repertoires in COVID-19 (dated by TCRdb to 2020 to 2021). With regard to the full study: Samples covering the acute and convalescent phases of COVID-19 were provided by collaborators in the United States, Italy and Spain. The material from the prospective study consisted of cDNA or gDNA derived from T cells, B-cell-depleted T cells, or PBMCs. Deeply sampled blood TCRbeta repertoires from subjects exposed to, actively infected with, or recovered from COVID-19 were included in the dataset. Where available, HLA class I and class II types were taken from metadata supplied by the sample provider and were not determined by assay-based typing. A de-identified subject ID, COVID-19 status, age in years and sex were almost always included in the sample metadata. The samples were drawn from two sources: the first 160 participants of the ongoing ImmuneRACE study, and 1,000 to 1,500 subjects contributed by 6 global collaborators. The repertoires were released in a freely available public database meant as a resource for research on the immune response to SARS-CoV-2. The study at large found these results: Clinical and demographic metadata were provided uncurated, with the amount varying by source and participant.

TCRbeta CDR3 regions were amplified from genomic DNA by means of the immunoSEQ Assay, a bias-controlled multiplex PCR. As for how the authors treated the data: Nucleated cell counts per sample were estimated from amplification of reference gene primers within the assay. To quantify the absolute abundance of each unique TCRbeta CDR3 rearrangement, sequence reads were collapsed and filtered. For each sample, productive Simpson clonality was calculated by taking the square root of Simpson's diversity index across productive rearrangements. TCRdb's version of the immuneACCESS table is confined to in-frame rearrangements and falls short of the full clone set. An unresolved V gene accounts for under half of the shortfall where checked; the remainder is of unknown origin. That table is the source of V, J and clone size, and D and trimming were worked out from the DNA. The sample table contains 75,000 or so clones; only one count was recorded for about 83% of them. Around 5% of the sample comes from the top ten.

Collaborating institutions collected whole blood in K2EDTA tubes following their own protocols. For TCRbeta analysis, collaborator samples were shipped as frozen whole blood, as isolated PBMCs, or as DNA extracted from either sample type. The sample comprised peripheral blood. The TCR sequence derives from a woman at least 80 years old with active or convalescent COVID-19.

The DNA reads as follows: TGCAGCGTCTCGGGCTCTGGGGCCAACGTCCTGACTTTC. Translated, it reads CSVSGSGANVLTF. In this chain, TRBV29-1 is recombined with TRBJ2-6; the D gene remains uncertain. V loses 6 bases, J loses 0 bases, and the germline ends lie 6 bases apart. CDR1 and CDR2, looked up from the germline V gene, are SQVTM and ANQGSEA. The CDR3, from cysteine to phenylalanine, totals 13 residues. Only the CDR3 region is kept as DNA, spanning 39 bases read in frame from base 1.